One and the same sample provided the 32 T cell receptor beta chains below, sequenced in a study of blood T cell repertoires in COVID-19. Clones were read by immunoSEQ multiplex PCR, and TCRdb kept only the in-frame ones, dropping some. Among around 46,000 clones listed, roughly 80% were seen once. Sequenced material: peripheral blood. All receptors come from a man aged 35 to 55 with acute or convalescent COVID-19.

This chain uses TRBV6-5 with TRBJ2-1; D might be TRBD1 (6 bases). The CDR3 extends over 14 amino acids. Trimming pared 6 bases from V and 0 bases from J, leaving 9 bases between. The germline CDR1 and CDR2 sequences are MNHEY and SVGAGI. The CDR3 sequence is CASSTGPSYNEQFF. The CDR3 DNA reads as TGTGCCAGCAGCACAGGGCCCTCCTACAATGAGCAGTTCTTC.

This clone has just one count. In DNA, the CDR3 is TGTGCCACCAGCAGCCTAACCGGGACAGCGATCACCTACGAGCAGTACTTC. It specifies CATSSLTGTAITYEQYF. The chain employs TRBV15 and TRBJ2-7, with TRBD1 matching 7 bases. Germline-derived CDR1 and CDR2 are LNHNV and YYDKDF (reference sequence). J was trimmed by 2 bases and V by 3 bases; bases with no gene match: 13. The CDR3 extends over 17 amino acids.

The rearrangement links TRBV5-1 to TRBJ1-1, with a tentative D call TRBD1 (6 bases). Trimming pared 0 bases from V and 4 bases from J, leaving 19 bases between. Germline V gene data show CDR1 as SGHRS and CDR2 as YFSETQ. The CDR3 contains 17 residues. The CDR3 reads CASSLDFVQGRGTEAFF. CDR3 coding DNA: TGCGCCAGCAGCTTGGATTTTGTTCAGGGGAGGGGCACTGAAGCTTTCTTT.

J is TRBJ2-7 and V is TRBV28; perhaps TRBD2 as D (5 bases). The CDR3 has 12 residues. V was clipped by 5 bases and J by 2 bases, with 7 bases between them. Germline V lookup: CDR1 MDHEN, CDR2 SYDVKM. DNA for the CDR3: TGTGCCAGCAGTAGCGGAGCCTACGAGCAGTACTTC. Its translation: CASSSGAYEQYF.

The chain recombines TRBV6-5 with TRBJ2-5; a possible D gene is TRBD2 (6 bases). Deletions cut 6 bases from V and 7 bases from J, with 12 bases between. This CDR3 region has 12 residues. Germline V lookup: CDR1 MNHEY, CDR2 SVGAGI. The CDR3 region is CASSGTYGTQYF. CDR3 coding DNA: TGTGCCAGCAGCGGGACTTACGGGACCCAGTACTTC.

This rearrangement joins TRBV24-1 to TRBJ2-1; 8 bases match TRBD2. J gave up 0 bases and V 3 bases, and 3 bases lay outside the gene matches. The germline V gene encodes CDR1 KGHDR and CDR2 SFDVKD. The CDR3 has 16 residues. CDR3 DNA: TGTGCCACCAGTGATCCGCGGGGGGCCTCCTACAATGAGCAGTTCTTC. The encoded protein is CATSDPRGASYNEQFF.

This chain links TRBV10-3 with TRBJ2-7; D might be TRBD1 (6 bases). The CDR3 has 13 amino acids. Germline lookup yields CDR1 ENHRY and CDR2 SYGVKD. The V gene lost 10 bases and the J gene lost 5 bases, with 18 bases spanning the gap. In nucleotides, the CDR3 is TGTGCCACAGCACAGGGACCGAAGAACGAGCAGTACTTC. This codes for CATAQGPKNEQYF.

Only one count was recorded for this clone. The chain combines TRBV11-3 with TRBJ2-2; 8 bases align to TRBD1. Losses at the gene ends were 4 bases for V and 10 bases for J; bases not matched to a gene: 11. Germline V gene data show CDR1 as SGHNT and CDR2 as YENEEA. The CDR3 runs to 15 residues. This CDR3 is CASSSTGARGAELFF. For the CDR3, the DNA is TGTGCCAGCAGCTCGACAGGGGCGAGAGGTGCGGAGCTGTTTTTT.

The chain uses TRBV7-8 and TRBJ2-1; 12 bases are a match to TRBD2. The trim removed 5 bases at V and 5 bases at J, leaving 13 bases unmatched. The V gene's germline CDR1 is SGHVS and CDR2 FQNEAQ. The CDR3 totals 18 residues. The CDR3 region is CASSPPIRLAGANNEQFF. In nucleotides, the CDR3 is TGTGCCAGCAGCCCCCCGATAAGACTAGCGGGGGCAAACAATGAGCAGTTCTTC.

The rearrangement uses TRBV11-2 and TRBJ2-5; 11 bases are shared with TRBD2. CDR3 size: 15 residues. CDR1 is SGHAT, CDR2 FQNNGV, per germline. V shed 1 base and J 2 bases; nucleotides not matched to a gene: 0. The CDR3 bases are TGTGCCAGCAGCTTAGGGACTAGCGGGCAAGAGACCCAGTACTTC. Protein sequence: CASSLGTSGQETQYF. Full variable domain (missing parts from reference TRBV11-2 and TRBJ2-5): EAGVAQSPRYKIIEKRQSVAFWCNPISGHATLYWYQQILGQGPKLLIQFQNNGVVDDSQLPKDRFSAERLKGVDSTLKIQPAKLEDSAVYLCASSLGTSGQETQYFGPGTRLLVL.

The gene calls are TRBV6-5 and TRBJ1-6; 7 bases match TRBD1. Germline V gives CDR1 MNHEY, CDR2 SVGAGI. CDR3 length: 13 residues. The V segment lost 7 bases and the J segment 8 bases; nucleotides outside the gene matches: 5. CDR3 sequence: CASTRQGDSPLHF. As DNA, the CDR3 is TGTGCCAGCACCCGACAGGGCGATTCACCCCTCCACTTT.

V is TRBV9 and J is TRBJ2-5; the D gene is possibly TRBD2 (5 bases). The CDR3 length is 15 residues. Germline V gene lookup returns CDR1 SGDLS and CDR2 YYNGEE. Trimming stripped 0 bases from V and 5 bases from J, with 14 bases between. The CDR3 sequence: CASSVGGFNSETQYF. The CDR3 nucleotides read TGTGCCAGCAGCGTAGGAGGGTTTAATTCCGAGACCCAGTACTTC.

This chain joins TRBV29-1 and TRBJ2-1, with D possibly being TRBD1 (6 bases). The length of the CDR3 is 15 residues. From germline, CDR1 is SQVTM and CDR2 ANQGSEA. V was trimmed by 6 bases and J by 7 bases, leaving 22 bases between them. CDR3 nucleotides: TGCAGCGTATTCCGCAGGGCGCCCCAGGGGAATGAGCAGTTCTTC. This translates into CSVFRRAPQGNEQFF.

This clone has more than one count but fewer than ten. DNA for the CDR3: TGTGCCAGTAGTATTCGGACAGGAGCTATAGCAAATCAGCCCCAGCATTTT. Residues: CASSIRTGAIANQPQHF. The chain couples TRBV19 to TRBJ1-5, with 7 bases aligning to TRBD1. J was trimmed by 4 bases and V by 3 bases; bases with no gene match: 12. The germline V gene has CDR1 LNHDA and CDR2 SQIVND (reference sequence). The CDR3 is 17 residues long.

The rearrangement uses TRBV18 and TRBJ2-7; D perhaps matches TRBD1 (5 bases). The CDR3 extends over 14 amino acids. CDR1 and CDR2 (germline): KGHSH, LQKENI. With 2 bases removed from V and 8 bases from J, the gap between germline ends came to 16 bases. The CDR3 loop is CASSPRGAPSQQYF. CDR3 coding DNA: TGTGCCAGCTCACCAAGGGGCGCCCCCTCCCAGCAGTACTTC.

The chain uses TRBV7-9 and TRBJ1-4; D gene unclear. This CDR3 is built from 17 residues. The germline CDR1 and CDR2 sequences are SEHNR and FQNEAQ (reference sequence). The V and J ends lost 0 bases and 0 bases respectively, with 11 bases between them. The DNA for the CDR3 is TGTGCCAGCAGCTTAGCGGGGAGTGGAGCAACTAATGAAAAACTGTTTTTT. This gives the protein CASSLAGSGATNEKLFF.

This chain connects TRBV10-1 to TRBJ1-1, with TRBD1 matching over 7 bases. This CDR3 has 14 residues. Germline V gene sequence: CDR1 WNHNN, CDR2 SYGVQD (reference sequence). V gave up 2 bases and J gave up 6 bases; unmatched junction bases: 6. CDR3: CASSETGAAAEAFF. The CDR3 DNA follows: TGCGCCAGCAGTGAGACAGGGGCAGCGGCTGAAGCTTTCTTT.

CDR3 nucleotides: TGTGCCAGCGGTCGAGACCGGGGGAGCGAGCAGTACTTC. This encodes CASGRDRGSEQYF. The V call is TRBV6-5, the J call TRBJ2-7; TRBD2 might be the D (6 bases). This CDR3 spans 13 amino acids. Trimming removed 8 bases at V and 6 bases at J, with 17 bases between. Germline CDR1 MNHEY, CDR2 SVGAGI.

Of note for this clone: Other DNA sequences in the sample encode the same CDR3. The rearrangement uses TRBV2 and TRBJ1-2; TRBD1 is a possible D gene (6 bases). V was pared by 3 bases and J by 9 bases, with 17 bases between. This CDR3 is 14 amino acids long. The germline gives CDR1 SNHLY, CDR2 FYNNEI. DNA of the CDR3: TGTGCCAGCAGTGAGGCGTGGCAGGGGCCTCGCTACACCTTC. Translating gives CASSEAWQGPRYTF.

The rearrangement joins TRBV18 to TRBJ2-7; 12 nucleotides line up with TRBD1. The ends lost 3 bases at V and 6 bases at J; junction bases unmatched: 3. The germline CDR1 and CDR2 sequences are KGHSH and LQKENI. The CDR3 is made up of 14 amino acids. DNA of the CDR3: TGTGCCAGCTCACCCGGGACAGGGGGCCTCGAGCAGTACTTC. It yields the protein CASSPGTGGLEQYF.

This chain joins TRBV6-5 and TRBJ1-1; the D gene is possibly TRBD1 (5 bases). The germline V gene has CDR1 MNHEY and CDR2 SVGAGI. V gave up 4 bases and J gave up 1 base, with 10 bases separating them. The CDR3 has 14 amino acids. The CDR3 DNA follows: TGTGCCAGCAGTTTCTGGCAGGGGAACACTGAAGCTTTCTTT. Its protein is CASSFWQGNTEAFF.

V is TRBV18 and J is TRBJ1-1; D may be TRBD1 (5 bases). Germline assignment: CDR1 KGHSH and CDR2 LQKENI. The CDR3 has 13 amino acids. With 6 bases removed from V and 1 base from J, the gap between germline ends came to 9 bases. The CDR3 bases are TGTGCCAGCTCCTTTGGACAGAACACTGAAGCTTTCTTT. It codes for CASSFGQNTEAFF.

The table lists this clone with a count of one. This chain joins TRBV4-3 and TRBJ1-4, with 9 bases identical to TRBD1. The CDR3 runs 15 residues. The germline V gene encodes CDR1 LGHNA and CDR2 YSLEER. Trimming removed 0 bases from V and 8 bases from J; junction bases left unmatched: 4. CDR3 residues: CASSQEGQGHEKLFF. In DNA, the CDR3 is TGCGCCAGCAGCCAAGAGGGACAGGGACACGAAAAACTGTTTTTT.

This chain uses TRBV5-4 with TRBJ2-6; D is perhaps TRBD1 (5 bases). Germline V gene data show CDR1 as SGHNT and CDR2 as YYREEE (reference sequence). This CDR3 region has 16 residues. Trimming cost V 4 bases and J 0 bases, with 11 bases left between them. CDR3 bases: TGTGCCAGCAGCACCCGACAGCCCTCTGGGGCCAACGTCCTGACTTTC. Protein product: CASSTRQPSGANVLTF.

J is TRBJ2-7 and V is TRBV14; D may be TRBD2 (6 bases). V was pared by 1 base and J by 7 bases, with 11 bases between. The germline V gene has CDR1 SGHDN and CDR2 FVKESK. The CDR3 is 13 residues long. The chain's CDR3 is CASSQAAGREQYF. In DNA, the CDR3 is TGTGCCAGCAGCCAAGCGGCGGGGAGGGAGCAGTACTTC.

Comments on this clone: Other DNA sequences in the sample encode the same CDR3. The chain links TRBV6-5 to TRBJ1-1; 10 bases align to TRBD1. CDR1 is MNHEY, CDR2 SVGAGI, per germline. The V gene end was trimmed by 6 bases and the J gene end by 4 bases; junction bases not matched to a gene: 2. This CDR3 contains 13 residues. CDR3 bases: TGTGCCAGCAGGCGGACAGGGGGCACTGAAGCTTTCTTT. It yields the protein CASRRTGGTEAFF.

The chain uses TRBV11-2 and TRBJ2-7; the D gene is possibly TRBD1 (6 bases). V was cut by 5 bases and J by 3 bases, with 14 bases left in between. CDR1 is SGHAT, CDR2 FQNNGV, per germline. The CDR3 runs 14 residues. CDR3 nucleotides: TGTGCCAGCAGCCCAGCCGGGACATTCTACGAGCAGTACTTC. Protein: CASSPAGTFYEQYF.

V gene TRBV19 combines with J gene TRBJ1-2, with no clear D. Trimming cost V 1 base and J 6 bases, with 6 bases left between them. Germline lookup yields CDR1 LNHDA and CDR2 SQIVND (reference sequence). The CDR3 is 12 amino acids. The CDR3 DNA reads TGTGCCAGTAGTATAGGGGGAGATGGCTACACCTTC. Translating gives CASSIGGDGYTF.

The chain has TRBV28 and TRBJ2-7; TRBD2 matches 10 bases. V shed 5 bases and J 2 bases; nucleotides not matched to a gene: 3. The CDR3 contains 14 residues. Per germline, CDR1 MDHEN and CDR2 SYDVKM. In nucleotides, the CDR3 is TGTGCCAGCAGTCCTAGCGGGGGCCCCTACGAGCAGTACTTC. This sequence encodes CASSPSGGPYEQYF.

This chain uses TRBV24-1 with TRBJ2-1; D may be TRBD2 (5 bases). Germline loops: CDR1 KGHDR, CDR2 SFDVKD. Trimming took 9 bases from V and 7 from J, leaving 9 bases between them. The CDR3 consists of 11 residues. The DNA of the CDR3 is TGTGCCACCCAAAGACTAAATGAGCAGTTCTTC. Amino acid sequence: CATQRLNEQFF.

The J gene is TRBJ1-6, the V gene TRBV7-3; D not certain. Trimming removed 6 bases at V and 8 bases at J, with 11 bases between. The CDR3 is made up of 13 amino acids. Germline V lookup: CDR1 SGHTA, CDR2 FQGTGA. CDR3 in amino acids: CASRARFDSPLHF. The CDR3 bases are TGTGCCAGCAGGGCGAGGTTTGATTCACCCCTCCACTTT. Full variable domain (missing parts from reference TRBV7-3 and TRBJ1-6): GAGVSQTPSNKVTEKGKYVELRCDPISGHTALYWYRQSLGQGPEFLIYFQGTGAADDSGLPNDRFFAVRPEGSVSTLKIQRTERGDSAVYLCASRARFDSPLHFGNGTRLTVT.

This clone was recorded at least ten times. In DNA, the CDR3 is TGCGCCAGCAGCTTAACCGGGACAGGGTATGAAAAACTGTTTTTT. The encoded protein is CASSLTGTGYEKLFF. The V gene is TRBV5-1, the J gene TRBJ1-4; TRBD1 aligns across 9 bases. This CDR3 contains 15 residues. V lost 2 bases and J lost 6; bases outside the gene matches: 5. Germline values: CDR1 SGHRS, CDR2 YFSETQ.